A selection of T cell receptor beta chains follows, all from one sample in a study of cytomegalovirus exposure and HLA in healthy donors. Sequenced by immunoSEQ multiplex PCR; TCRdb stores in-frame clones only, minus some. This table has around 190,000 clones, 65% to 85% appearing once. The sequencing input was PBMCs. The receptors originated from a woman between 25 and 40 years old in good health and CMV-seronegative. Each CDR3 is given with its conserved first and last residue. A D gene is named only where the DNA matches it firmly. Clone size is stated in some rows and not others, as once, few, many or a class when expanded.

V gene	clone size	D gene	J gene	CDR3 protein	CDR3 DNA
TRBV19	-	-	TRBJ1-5	CASSITAPDNQPQHF	TGTGCCAGTAGTATCACCGCTCCAGATAATCAGCCCCAGCATTTT
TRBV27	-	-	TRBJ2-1	CASSLGLRAWSFF	TGTGCCAGCAGTTTAGGACTCCGAGCCTGGTCGTTCTTC
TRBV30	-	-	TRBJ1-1	CAWSVQFYTEAFF	TGTGCCTGGAGTGTACAGTTTTACACTGAAGCTTTCTTT
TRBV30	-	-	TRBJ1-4	CAWSVGNRENEKLFF	TGTGCCTGGAGTGTAGGTAACAGAGAAAATGAAAAACTGTTTTTT
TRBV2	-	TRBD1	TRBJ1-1	CANKKGQKNTEAFF	TGTGCCAACAAAAAGGGACAGAAGAACACTGAAGCTTTCTTT
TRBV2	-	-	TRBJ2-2	CASSEWWSAGELFF	TGTGCCAGCAGTGAATGGTGGTCGGCCGGGGAGCTGTTTTTT
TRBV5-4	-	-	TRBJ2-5	CASSAPAGFQETQYF	TGTGCCAGCAGCGCACCCGCCGGTTTCCAAGAGACCCAGTACTTC
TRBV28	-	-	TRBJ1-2	CASAGTPYGYPF	TGTGCCAGCGCCGGGACACCTTATGGCTACCCCTTC
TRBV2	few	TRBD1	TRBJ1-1	CASRLQGGFGTEAFF	TGTGCCAGCAGGCTCCAGGGGGGCTTTGGCACTGAAGCTTTCTTT
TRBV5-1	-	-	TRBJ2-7	CATKRSSYEQYF	TGCGCCACCAAGCGGAGCTCCTACGAGCAGTACTTC
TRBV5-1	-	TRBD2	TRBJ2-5	CASSLLAGGAETQYF	TGCGCCAGCAGCTTACTAGCGGGGGGGGCAGAGACCCAGTACTTC
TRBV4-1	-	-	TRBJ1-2	CASSQTGTISSGYTF	TGCGCCAGCAGCCAGACCGGGACTATTTCTTCCGGCTACACCTTC
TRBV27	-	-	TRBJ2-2	CASSFLTGELFF	TGTGCCAGCAGTTTCCTCACCGGGGAGCTGTTTTTT
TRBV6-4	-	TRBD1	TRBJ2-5	CASRADRVQETQYF	TGTGCCAGCAGAGCGGACAGGGTTCAAGAGACCCAGTACTTC
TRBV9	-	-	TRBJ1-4	CASSVGGGADEKLFF	TGTGCCAGCAGCGTAGGAGGGGGGGCGGATGAAAAACTGTTTTTT
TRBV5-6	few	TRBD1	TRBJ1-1	CASSLRDRDTEAFF	TGTGCCAGCAGCTTGAGGGACAGGGACACTGAAGCTTTCTTT
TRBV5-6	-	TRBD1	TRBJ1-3	CASRGQGSGNTIYF	TGTGCCAGCAGAGGACAGGGGTCTGGAAACACCATATATTTT
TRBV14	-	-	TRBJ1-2	CASSRQLRDGYTF	TGTGCCAGCAGCCGCCAGCTCAGGGATGGCTACACCTTC
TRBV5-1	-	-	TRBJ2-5	CASSLGFGSRSAQETQYF	TGCGCCAGCAGCTTGGGCTTTGGGAGCCGTAGCGCCCAAGAGACCCAGTACTTC
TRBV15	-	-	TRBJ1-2	CATSRDMEVLVDGYTF	TGTGCCACCAGCAGAGATATGGAGGTCCTTGTGGATGGCTACACCTTC
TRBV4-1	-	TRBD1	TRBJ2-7	CASSWGQNSYEQYF	TGCGCCAGCAGCTGGGGACAGAACTCCTACGAGCAGTACTTC
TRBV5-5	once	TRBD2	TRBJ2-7	CASSQGLAGVREQYF	TGTGCCAGCAGCCAGGGACTAGCGGGAGTACGCGAGCAGTACTTC
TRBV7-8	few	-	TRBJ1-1	CASSLRREAFF	TGTGCCAGCAGCTTACGGAGGGAAGCTTTCTTT
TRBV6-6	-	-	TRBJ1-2	CASSRQPRGNYGYTF	TGTGCCAGCAGTCGACAACCCAGGGGAAACTATGGCTACACCTTC
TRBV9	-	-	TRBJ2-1	CATRPGEGWGNEQFF	TGTGCCACCCGCCCGGGAGAGGGATGGGGAAATGAGCAGTTCTTC
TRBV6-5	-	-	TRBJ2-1	CASRDSYNEQFF	TGTGCCAGCAGGGACAGCTACAATGAGCAGTTCTTC
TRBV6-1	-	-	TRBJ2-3	CASSLWRDTQYF	TGTGCCAGCAGCCTCTGGAGGGATACGCAGTATTTT
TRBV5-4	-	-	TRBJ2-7	CASSLEPDTYEQYF	TGTGCCAGCAGCTTGGAACCAGATACCTACGAGCAGTACTTC
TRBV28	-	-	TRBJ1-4	CASNPQGSNEKLFF	TGTGCCAGCAACCCACAGGGATCTAATGAAAAACTGTTTTTT
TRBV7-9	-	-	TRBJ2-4	CASSPQRSAKNIQYF	TGTGCCAGCAGCCCACAGAGATCCGCCAAAAACATTCAGTACTTC